A single sample is the source of the 27 T cell receptor beta chains below, sequenced in a study of cytomegalovirus exposure and HLA in healthy donors. PCR employed 60 Vbeta and 13 Jbeta primers. This table comes from immunoSEQ multiplex PCR, and its TCRdb copy is limited to in-frame clones, with some not included. The sample shows roughly 160,000 clones, approximately 75% of them seen only once. Sequencing input: PBMCs. Source of these receptors: a girl between 5 and 17 years old in good health and CMV-seronegative.

The chain is built from TRBV10-2 and TRBJ2-1; D perhaps matches TRBD1 (6 bases). V was cut by 6 bases and J by 0 bases, with 12 bases left in between. The CDR3 sequence is 15 residues long. Germline-derived CDR1 and CDR2 are WSHSY and SAAADI. CDR3 DNA: TGCGCCAGCAGCCTACTAGGGGGCTCCTACAATGAGCAGTTCTTC. Translated, it gives CASSLLGGSYNEQFF.

V and J are TRBV19 and TRBJ1-4; TRBD1 is a possible D gene (5 bases). The V end was cut by 4 bases, the J end by 8 bases, with 17 bases between. In germline, CDR1 is LNHDA, CDR2 SQIVND (reference sequence). The CDR3 sequence is 15 residues long. CDR3 in amino acids: CASSTGWGETEKLFF. The DNA of the CDR3 is TGTGCCAGTAGTACCGGGTGGGGGGAGACCGAAAAACTGTTTTTT.

The chain links TRBV18 to TRBJ1-2, with 7 bases fitting TRBD1. Unmatched junction bases numbered 5, after V lost 3 bases and J lost 4 bases. Looked up from germline, CDR1 is KGHSH and CDR2 is LQKENI. This CDR3 is built from 14 residues. The chain's CDR3 is CASSPGQQIYGYTF. The CDR3 region has the DNA TGTGCCAGCTCACCGGGACAGCAAATCTATGGCTACACCTTC.

The chain combines TRBV5-1 with TRBJ1-3; D possibly corresponds to TRBD1 (6 bases). The CDR3 has 15 residues. Looked up from germline, CDR1 is SGHRS and CDR2 is YFSETQ. With 4 bases removed from V and 0 bases from J, the gap between germline ends came to 11 bases. CDR3 in DNA: TGCGCCAGCAGCCCTGGACAGCCCTCTGGAAACACCATATATTTT. Its translation: CASSPGQPSGNTIYF.

This clone was seen only once. The chain recombines TRBV2 with TRBJ1-4; D gene unclear. CDR1 and CDR2 (germline): SNHLY, FYNNEI. V lost 2 bases and J lost 2, with 15 bases in between. This CDR3 has 17 amino acids. Here the CDR3 reads CASSESHTRVTNEKLFF. CDR3 DNA sequence: TGTGCCAGCAGTGAATCCCACACGCGGGTCACTAATGAAAAACTGTTTTTT.

The chain combines TRBV11-2 with TRBJ1-4, with 8 bases aligning to TRBD1. The V segment lost 0 bases and the J segment 6 bases; nucleotides outside the gene matches: 12. The CDR3 covers 18 residues. The germline gives CDR1 SGHAT, CDR2 FQNNGV. The CDR3 loop reads CASSLDQAGGFFYEKLFF. Written as DNA, the CDR3 is TGTGCCAGCAGCTTAGATCAGGCAGGGGGCTTCTTTTATGAAAAACTGTTTTTT.

V and J are TRBV7-6 and TRBJ1-2; unclear D gene. The CDR3 is 13 amino acids. Deletions cut 5 bases from V and 6 bases from J, with 13 bases between. Germline lookup yields CDR1 SGHVS and CDR2 FNYEAQ. The DNA of the CDR3 is TGTGCCAGCAGCCAGCTGGGCCCTCATGGCTACACCTTC. This encodes CASSQLGPHGYTF.

This clone was detected only a few times. The J gene is TRBJ2-5, the V gene TRBV5-1; 13 positions match TRBD2. V shed 7 bases and J 1 base; nucleotides not matched to a gene: 7. This CDR3 contains 16 residues. Germline CDR1 reads SGHRS; CDR2 reads YFSETQ. CDR3 bases: TGCGCCAGCCGCTCGGGACTAGCGGGGCCCCAAGAGACCCAGTACTTC. Its protein is CASRSGLAGPQETQYF.

The chain uses TRBV6-5 and TRBJ1-2; 7 nucleotides line up with TRBD1. Germline CDR1 and CDR2: MNHEY and SVGAGI. Trimming took 5 bases from V and 8 from J; bases not matched to a gene: 11. CDR3 length: 14 residues. CDR3 in amino acids: CASSIRDRARGYTF. The CDR3 DNA reads as TGTGCCAGCAGTATCCGAGACAGGGCGCGGGGCTACACCTTC.

This clone was seen once. The rearrangement joins TRBV19 to TRBJ2-1; perhaps TRBD2 as D (6 bases). V was clipped by 6 bases and J by 0 bases, with 15 bases between them. The CDR3 runs 16 residues. Per the germline V gene, CDR1 is LNHDA and CDR2 is SQIVND (reference sequence). As DNA, the CDR3 is TGTGCCAGTAGCTTGGGACTCCCGAGCTCCTACAATGAGCAGTTCTTC. It translates to CASSLGLPSSYNEQFF. The variable domain in full, completed from reference TRBV19 and TRBJ2-1, reads DGGITQSPKYLFRKEGQNVTLSCEQNLNHDAMYWYRQDPGQGLRLIYYSQIVNDFQKGDIAEGYSVSREKKESFPLTVTSAQKNPTAFYLCASSLGLPSSYNEQFFGPGTRLTVL.

The chain employs TRBV5-4 and TRBJ1-6; a possible D gene is TRBD1 (6 bases). The CDR3 runs to 14 residues. V lost 4 bases to trimming and J lost 9 bases, with 14 bases between them. CDR1 SGHNT and CDR2 YYREEE come from the germline V gene (reference sequence). The CDR3 here is CASSLVQDSSPLHF. The CDR3 DNA is TGTGCCAGCAGCCTCGTGCAGGACAGTTCACCCCTCCACTTT.

V is TRBV7-9 and J is TRBJ2-5; 10 bases are shared with TRBD1. Per germline, CDR1 SEHNR and CDR2 FQNEAQ (reference sequence). The ends lost 5 bases at V and 5 bases at J; junction bases unmatched: 5. The CDR3 sequence is 14 residues long. This CDR3 is CASSMGQGPETQYF. The DNA for the CDR3 is TGTGCCAGCAGCATGGGACAGGGGCCTGAGACCCAGTACTTC.

This chain joins TRBV9 and TRBJ1-6, with 8 bases fitting TRBD1. The junction had 10 bases not matched to a gene; V was cut back by 4 bases and J by 13 bases. CDR1 is SGDLS, CDR2 YYNGEE, per germline. The CDR3 is made up of 14 amino acids. CDR3 in amino acids: CASSNTGGFLPLHF. CDR3 in DNA: TGTGCCAGCAGCAATACAGGGGGGTTTCTCCCCCTCCACTTT. Variable domain in full (rest from reference TRBV9 and TRBJ1-6): DSGVTQTPKHLITATGQRVTLRCSPRSGDLSVYWYQQSLDQGLQFLIQYYNGEERAKGNILERFSAQQFPDLHSELNLSSLELGDSALYFCASSNTGGFLPLHFGNGTRLTVT.

This clone was counted a single time. V is TRBV18 and J is TRBJ2-3; TRBD1 matches at 8 bases. Germline V gene lookup returns CDR1 KGHSH and CDR2 LQKENI. V trimming: 0 bases; J trimming: 2 bases; junction bases outside the gene matches: 10. This CDR3 has 18 amino acids. CDR3 DNA: TGTGCCAGCTCACCACCGTTCTCGGACAGGGACCCCACAGATACGCAGTATTTT. Amino acid sequence: CASSPPFSDRDPTDTQYF.

The chain combines TRBV5-1 with TRBJ1-4; no reliable D call. Per germline, CDR1 SGHRS and CDR2 YFSETQ. The CDR3 is made up of 16 amino acids. V dropped 4 bases and J dropped 5 bases, with 18 bases sitting between them. As DNA, the CDR3 is TGCGCCAGCAGCCCGGGTTGGGTAAATCAGAATGAAAAACTGTTTTTT. It encodes CASSPGWVNQNEKLFF.

The V call is TRBV6-1, the J call TRBJ1-5, with TRBD1 identical over 8 bases. Germline V CDR1 and CDR2: MNHNS, SASEGT. The junction had 8 bases not matched to a gene; V was cut back by 5 bases and J by 5 bases. This CDR3 region has 15 residues. CDR3 in DNA: TGTGCCAGCAGTCCTAGACAGGGGACCCATCAGCCCCAGCATTTT. Its protein product is CASSPRQGTHQPQHF.

This chain joins TRBV7-8 and TRBJ2-7; 10 bases match TRBD1. Losses at the gene ends were 5 bases for V and 7 bases for J; bases not matched to a gene: 11. This CDR3 is 15 amino acids long. The V gene's germline CDR1 is SGHVS and CDR2 FQNEAQ. CDR3 sequence reads: CASSTSGTGVGEQYF. CDR3 bases: TGTGCCAGCAGCACGTCCGGGACAGGGGTGGGTGAGCAGTACTTC.

The chain is built from TRBV2 and TRBJ2-5; no firm D call. Judging by the DNA end, TRBJ2-7 fits better; the J call may be wrong. The CDR3 covers 13 residues. The germline gives CDR1 SNHLY, CDR2 FYNNEI. The CDR3 DNA follows: TGTGCCAGCAACGTAAGAGGTCTTGACGAGCAGTACTTC. This sequence encodes CASNVRGLDEQYF.

V usage is TRBV29-1 and J usage is TRBJ1-2; possibly TRBD1 for D (5 bases). The length of the CDR3 is 12 residues. V gave up 4 bases and J gave up 8 bases, with 14 bases separating them. Germline assignment: CDR1 SQVTM and CDR2 ANQGSEA. CDR3 in DNA: TGCAGCGTTGCTGGGGGGAGAGAGGGCTACACCTTC. Translated: CSVAGGREGYTF.

This clone was detected once. The chain uses TRBV5-1 and TRBJ2-5; 11 bases map to TRBD2. This CDR3 region has 16 residues. Germline CDR1 reads SGHRS; CDR2 reads YFSETQ. With 0 bases clipped from V and 1 base from J, the junction kept 2 bases outside the gene matches. This CDR3 reads CASSLGSGGAQETQYF. CDR3 DNA sequence: TGCGCCAGCAGCTTGGGTAGCGGGGGGGCCCAAGAGACCCAGTACTTC.

On this clone itself: One end of the junction does not line up with germline, which may come from a read error. The V call is TRBV5-1, the J call TRBJ1-3; 7 bases agree with TRBD1. Germline V gene sequence: CDR1 SGHRS, CDR2 YFSETQ. The CDR3 totals 12 residues. Here the CDR3 reads CASSLEGTEGNF. The CDR3 nucleotides are TGCGCCAGCAGCTTGGAGGGGACAGAAGGAAACTTT.

V and J are TRBV19 and TRBJ2-7, with 7 positions matching TRBD1. CDR1 and CDR2 from the germline V gene are LNHDA and SQIVND (reference sequence). The CDR3 consists of 13 residues. V gave up 5 bases and J gave up 5 bases; unmatched junction bases: 6. The CDR3 is CASSLRDSNEQYF. The CDR3 DNA reads TGTGCCAGTAGTCTCCGGGACAGTAACGAGCAGTACTTC.

The rearrangement uses TRBV14 and TRBJ2-3, with a tentative D call TRBD1 (5 bases). This CDR3 has 13 amino acids. Per germline, CDR1 SGHDN and CDR2 FVKESK. The V end was cut by 6 bases, the J end by 5 bases, with 12 bases between. The CDR3 region is CASSRGEEDTQYF. The CDR3 DNA reads TGTGCCAGCAGTAGGGGCGAAGAAGATACGCAGTATTTT.

This clone was seen more than once but under ten times. The V gene is TRBV27, the J gene TRBJ1-1, with D tentatively TRBD1 (5 bases). V was cut by 8 bases and J by 4 bases, with 20 bases left in between. CDR3 length equals 15 residues. Per the germline V gene, CDR1 is MNHEY and CDR2 is SMNVEV (reference sequence). The CDR3 DNA sequence: TGTGCCAGCTCGGGCCCGGCGGGGGACTTCACTGAAGCTTTCTTT. This sequence encodes CASSGPAGDFTEAFF.

This clone was picked up a small number of times. V usage is TRBV7-2 and J usage is TRBJ1-2, with D possibly matching TRBD1 (6 bases). V lost 5 bases, J lost 2 bases, and 15 bases lay in between. Per the germline V gene, CDR1 is SGHTA and CDR2 is FQGNSA. This CDR3 region has 15 residues. CDR3 in DNA: TGTGCCAGCAGCGCTCGGGCGGGGGCAAACTATGGCTACACCTTC. Protein product: CASSARAGANYGYTF.

V gene TRBV5-1 combines with J gene TRBJ2-2, with TRBD1 matching 8 bases. V gave up 4 bases and J gave up 5 bases; unmatched junction bases: 10. From germline, CDR1 is SGHRS and CDR2 YFSETQ. This CDR3 contains 16 residues. CDR3 loop: CASSLDGQGATGELFF. Written as DNA, the CDR3 is TGCGCCAGCAGCCTTGACGGACAGGGCGCTACCGGGGAGCTGTTTTTT.

The chain couples TRBV18 to TRBJ1-1; D is perhaps TRBD1 (6 bases). Trimming stripped 0 bases from V and 1 base from J, with 9 bases between. The CDR3 spans 15 residues. Germline CDR1 reads KGHSH; CDR2 reads LQKENI. The CDR3 sequence: CASSPPGQTNTEAFF. DNA of the CDR3: TGTGCCAGCTCACCACCCGGACAGACGAACACTGAAGCTTTCTTT.